This TCR beta chain came from a study of Graves' ophthalmopathy and Graves' hyperthyroidism. Background on the study: Blood was drawn at initial diagnosis, before any treatment.

In its sample, this clonotype was seen many times. No antigen is known for it. Germline V lookup: CDR1 MDHEN, CDR2 SYDVKM. V trimming: 5 bases; J trimming: 1 base; junction bases outside the gene matches: 8. This CDR3 has 15 amino acids. The study, taken as a whole, reports: The authors also found most expanded thyroid clonotypes above 0.001 frequency in blood.

The study enrolled ophthalmopathy donors with moderate-to-severe activity, CAS ≥3, NOSPECS ≥4 and duration under 3 months. It was on clinical symptoms, serum thyroxine, TRAb, thyroid ultrasound and orbital computed tomography that diagnosis relied. Amplifying from RNA transcripts, the study obtained TCR beta CDR3 regions. The first-round RT-PCR employed HTBI primers together with the Qiagen OneStep RT-PCR kit. A multiplex PCR was then performed as the second round. TCRdb itself ran the multiplex PCR reads through MiXCR, one entry per CDR3 protein. The sample lists over 450,000 distinct CDR3 sequences, roughly an eighth occurring once.

Material for sequencing was blood. The sequence derives from a woman aged 25 to 39 with Graves' ophthalmopathy. This chain connects TRBV28 to TRBJ2-7, with TRBD1 identical over 7 bases. Here the CDR3 DNA reads TGTGCCAGCAGTCCCTTGGACAGGCTGTCCTACGAGCAGTACTTC. It encodes CASSPLDRLSYEQYF.